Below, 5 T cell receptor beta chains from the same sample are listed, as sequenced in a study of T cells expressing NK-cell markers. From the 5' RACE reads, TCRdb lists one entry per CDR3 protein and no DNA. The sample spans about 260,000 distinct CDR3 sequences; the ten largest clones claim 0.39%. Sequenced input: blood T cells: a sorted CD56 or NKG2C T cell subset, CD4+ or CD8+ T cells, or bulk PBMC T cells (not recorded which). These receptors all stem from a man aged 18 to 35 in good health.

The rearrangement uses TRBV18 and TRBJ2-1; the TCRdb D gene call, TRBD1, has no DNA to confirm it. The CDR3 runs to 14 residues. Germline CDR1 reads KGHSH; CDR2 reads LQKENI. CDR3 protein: CASSPPSGGYEQFF.

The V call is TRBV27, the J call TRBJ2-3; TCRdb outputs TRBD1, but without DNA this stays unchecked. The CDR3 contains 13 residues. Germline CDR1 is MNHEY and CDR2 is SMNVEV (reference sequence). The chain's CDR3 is CASSVSGRDTQYF.

The CDR3: CASRAAWTANNQPSGNTIYF. The V and J genes are TRBV27 and TRBJ1-3; TCRdb reports TRBD1, a call that lacks DNA to check it against. The CDR3 consists of 20 residues. Germline CDR1 and CDR2: MNHEY and SMNVEV (reference sequence).

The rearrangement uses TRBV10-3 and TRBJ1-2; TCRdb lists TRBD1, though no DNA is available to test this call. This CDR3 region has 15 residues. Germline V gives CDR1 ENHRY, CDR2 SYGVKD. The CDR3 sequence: CAISVWGQSNYGYTF.

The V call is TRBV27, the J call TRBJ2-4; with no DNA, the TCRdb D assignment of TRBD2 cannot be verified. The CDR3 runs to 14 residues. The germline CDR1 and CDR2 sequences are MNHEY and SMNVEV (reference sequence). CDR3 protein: CASSSAGRKNIQYF.